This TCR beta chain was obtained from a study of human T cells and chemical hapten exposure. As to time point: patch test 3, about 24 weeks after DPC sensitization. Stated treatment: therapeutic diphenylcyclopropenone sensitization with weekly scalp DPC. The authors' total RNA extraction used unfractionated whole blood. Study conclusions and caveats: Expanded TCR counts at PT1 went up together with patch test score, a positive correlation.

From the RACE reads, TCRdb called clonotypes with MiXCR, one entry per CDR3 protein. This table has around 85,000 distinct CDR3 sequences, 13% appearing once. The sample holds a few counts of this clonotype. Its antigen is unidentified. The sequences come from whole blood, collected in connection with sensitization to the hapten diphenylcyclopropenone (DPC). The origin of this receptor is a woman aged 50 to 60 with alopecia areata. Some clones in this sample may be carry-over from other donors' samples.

CDR3 loop: CASSEDGTAKNIQYF. CDR3 nucleotides: TGTGCCAGCAGCGAGGACGGGACAGCCAAAAACATTCAGTACTTC. This sequence joins TRBV2 and TRBJ2-4; D possibly matches TRBD1 or TRBD2 (5 bases each). Germline CDR1 is SNHLY and CDR2 is FYNNEI. The germline V and J ends were trimmed by 6 bases and 0 bases, with 12 bases remaining between them. This CDR3 has 15 amino acids.